The 11 T cell receptor beta chains reported below all come from one sample, sequenced in a study of radiotherapy plus CTLA-4 blockade in lung cancer. Using immunoSEQ multiplex PCR, the repertoire was profiled, and TCRdb retains in-frame clones only, with some absent. The sample lists 75,000 to 100,000 clones, approximately 86% occurring once. Specimen: peripheral blood, collected from a patient treated with radiotherapy plus ipilimumab. The receptors here all came from a human donor with non-small cell lung cancer that progressed on radiotherapy plus ipilimumab.

This clone was seen once. The chain combines TRBV25-1 with TRBJ2-7; 7 nucleotides match TRBD2. This CDR3 is 15 amino acids long. V dropped 0 bases and J dropped 0; count of bases not matched to a gene: 2. CDR1 is MGHDK, CDR2 SYGVNS, per germline. The CDR3 DNA reads as TGTGCCAGCAGTGAATACTCTAGCGGCTCCTACGAGCAGTACTTC. Translating it yields CASSEYSSGSYEQYF.

V and J are TRBV19 and TRBJ1-2; 10 positions agree with TRBD1. In germline, CDR1 is LNHDA, CDR2 SQIVND (reference sequence). V lost 7 bases and J lost 2; bases outside the gene matches: 13. The CDR3 totals 17 residues. The CDR3: CASTRNAGTGANYGYTF. The CDR3 DNA follows: TGTGCCAGTACCAGGAATGCCGGGACAGGGGCGAACTATGGCTACACCTTC.

The V call is TRBV9, the J call TRBJ1-1; D uncertain. The CDR3 runs to 13 residues. V lost 0 bases and J lost 5, with 8 bases in between. Germline-derived CDR1 and CDR2 are SGDLS and YYNGEE. Here the CDR3 reads CASSVVLATEAFF. The DNA for the CDR3 is TGTGCCAGCAGCGTAGTCTTGGCGACTGAAGCTTTCTTT.

The chain joins TRBV6-1 to TRBJ2-1; the D gene could be TRBD1 or TRBD2 (5 bases each). Per germline, CDR1 MNHNS and CDR2 SASEGT. V was clipped by 6 bases and J by 7 bases, with 19 bases between them. The CDR3 covers 15 residues. DNA for the CDR3: TGTGCCAGCAGCCTCCGGGGCCGAAAGGAGAATGAGCAGTTCTTC. It specifies CASSLRGRKENEQFF.

This chain connects TRBV5-4 to TRBJ2-3; D is possibly TRBD2 (5 bases). With 0 bases removed from V and 0 bases from J, the gap between germline ends came to 8 bases. The CDR3 is made up of 15 amino acids. The germline V gene encodes CDR1 SGHNT and CDR2 YYREEE (reference sequence). CDR3 amino acids: CASSLDGLSTDTQYF. The CDR3 bases are TGTGCCAGCAGCTTGGACGGACTTAGCACAGATACGCAGTATTTT.

The rearrangement joins TRBV4-2 to TRBJ1-1, with TRBD1 identical over 10 bases. The CDR3 has 17 amino acids. J lost 4 bases, V lost 1 base, and 9 bases had no gene match. Germline CDR1 and CDR2: LGHNA and YNFKEQ. Here the CDR3 reads CASSQVSGTGASTEAFF. DNA for the CDR3: TGTGCCAGCAGCCAAGTCTCCGGGACAGGGGCATCCACTGAAGCTTTCTTT.

The V call is TRBV27, the J call TRBJ2-7; TRBD2 aligns across 9 bases. CDR1 and CDR2 from the germline V gene are MNHEY and SMNVEV (reference sequence). The CDR3 covers 15 residues. V gave up 5 bases and J gave up 5 bases; unmatched junction bases: 10. DNA for the CDR3: TGTGCCAGCAGTAGCCGGACTAGCGCACTACACGAGCAGTACTTC. Translation gives CASSSRTSALHEQYF.

This rearrangement joins TRBV7-9 to TRBJ1-2; D uncertain. Germline CDR1 is SEHNR and CDR2 is FQNEAQ (reference sequence). This CDR3 contains 13 residues. V lost 1 base to trimming and J lost 6 bases, with 9 bases between them. This CDR3 reads CASSLVPDHGYTF. The CDR3 coding sequence is TGTGCCAGCAGCTTAGTCCCAGATCATGGCTACACCTTC.

The chain links TRBV19 to TRBJ2-2; 10 bases are shared with TRBD2. The CDR3 totals 16 residues. CDR1 is LNHDA, CDR2 SQIVND, per germline (reference sequence). With 3 bases clipped from V and 0 bases from J, the junction kept 1 base outside the gene matches. The CDR3 spells CASSILAGANTGELFF. CDR3 nucleotides: TGTGCCAGTAGTATTCTAGCGGGAGCGAACACCGGGGAGCTGTTTTTT.

The chain uses TRBV4-2 and TRBJ2-5; 10 nucleotides match TRBD2. The CDR3 extends over 18 amino acids. The germline V gene encodes CDR1 LGHNA and CDR2 YNFKEQ. After removal of 0 bases from V and 4 bases from J, the junction contained 11 bases not matched to a gene. CDR3 amino acids: CASSQDRGLAGEGETQYF. DNA of the CDR3: TGTGCCAGCAGCCAAGATCGTGGCCTAGCGGGAGAGGGAGAGACCCAGTACTTC.

In the case of this clone: The same CDR3 also results from other DNA sequences found in this sample. This chain uses TRBV5-1 with TRBJ2-3; D is possibly TRBD1 or TRBD2 (6 bases each). Germline CDR1 reads SGHRS; CDR2 reads YFSETQ. This CDR3 has 14 residues. Between the trimmed V and J ends, which lost 4 bases and 2 bases, there was a span of 11 bases. The CDR3 reads CASSLGGPTDTQYF. In DNA form, the CDR3 reads TGCGCCAGCAGCCTCGGGGGCCCCACAGATACGCAGTATTTT.